This T cell receptor beta chain was profiled in a study of blood T cell repertoires in COVID-19. About the research overall: T cells, B-cell-depleted T cells, or PBMCs supplied cDNA or gDNA.

Sequencing used immunoSEQ multiplex PCR; TCRdb keeps in-frame clones, though not all of them. The sample shows 45,000 to 65,000 clones, approximately 80% of them seen only once. Sample: peripheral blood. This receptor was identified in a human donor in a cohort sampled during active COVID-19.

The DNA of the CDR3 is TGTGCCAGCAGCCCTCCGGGGACAGGGTCTAATGAAAAACTGTTTTTT. This encodes CASSPPGTGSNEKLFF. The rearrangement joins TRBV9 to TRBJ1-4; 9 nucleotides align to TRBD1. V was clipped by 4 bases and J by 3 bases; unmatched bases: 7. Looked up from germline, CDR1 is SGDLS and CDR2 is YYNGEE. CDR3 length equals 16 residues.